The clone carrying this TCR beta chain occurred many times. What it binds is not known. Alongside a J-beta primer mix, a sample-barcoded 5' primer served in a second PCR lasting 7 to 11 cycles. A template-switch adaptor containing 12 random nucleotides labeled each cDNA molecule. MiXCR was run by TCRdb on the 5' RACE reads, yielding one entry per CDR3 protein. The table has roughly 640,000 distinct CDR3 sequences, roughly 30% seen once. These data are taken from a study of blood T cells in healthy people across ages. About the research overall: Roughly one uniquely barcoded beta molecule per two T cells was captured.

The V and J ends lost 7 bases and 5 bases respectively, with 18 bases between them. This CDR3 is 14 amino acids long. Per germline, CDR1 MNHEY and CDR2 SMNVEV (reference sequence). Study-wide findings and caveats: Unsorted PBMCs blocked a conclusive comparison of naive and antigen-experienced cells. Older individuals had lower TCR beta diversity per million T cells (the decline was roughly linear).

The sample consisted of blood. The chain couples TRBV27 to TRBJ2-7; perhaps TRBD2 as D (6 bases). The sequence was obtained from a woman aged 80 or over in good health. The CDR3 protein is CASNKLGLSDEQYF. The DNA for the CDR3 is TGTGCCAGCAATAAATTGGGACTGTCGGACGAGCAGTACTTC.